Listed here is a single TCR beta chain. No cognate antigen has been identified for it. It has no much larger one-base neighbor in the sample; base qualities were not kept. Based on the germline V gene, the CDR1 and CDR2 sequences are SGHNT and YENEEA. The CDR3, from cysteine to phenylalanine, totals 14 residues. Only the CDR3 part of the read is kept: 42 bases, read in frame from the first base. The germline V and J ends show losses of 4 bases and 8 bases respectively, and no gene match explains 5 bases of the junction. Library generation was performed with the immunoSEQ multiplex PCR assay. A mixture of 60 forward primers for TCR Vbeta segments and 13 reverse primers for TCR Jbeta segments was used in the multiplex PCR. A multiplex PCR assay on genomic DNA amplified the CDR3 region of rearranged TCR beta genes. Amplified TCR beta libraries were sequenced as 87-base-pair reads on the Illumina HiSeq System. The source study handled its data this way. In a later analysis, roughly 80 million unique TCR beta chains were counted across the 650 to 700 repertoires, and approximately 9.9 million of these chains were shared by at least two donors. Raw reads were error-corrected and collapsed into unique sequences by a nearest-neighbor algorithm in which closely related sequences were merged to remove PCR and sequencing errors. V, D and J gene segments were assigned by aligning CDR3 sequences to IMGT reference sequences. For a sequence to be retained, a match of at least six nucleotides to both a V gene segment and a J gene segment was required. Rearrangements were classified as productive when the CDR3 lacked stop codons and remained in frame with V and J, and all other rearrangements were classified as non-productive. Following IMGT convention, CDR3 was defined as the stretch from the second conserved V-encoded cysteine up to the conserved J-encoded phenylalanine. In an earlier analysis of approximately 500 of the donors, sequences lacking an unambiguous match to a single V gene segment were excluded. In an earlier analysis of about 590 of the donors, a V segment was called functional when productive rearrangements were above 56.7%, and segregating when the standard deviation between donors exceeded 5%. A statistical classification framework was built to diagnose cytomegalovirus status from the catalog of TCR beta chain sequences. In a later analysis, TCR nucleotide sequences were compared against IMGT/GENE-DB human TR gene sequences so that V and J genes could be assigned. In a later analysis, CDR3 sequences and most-parsimonious VDJ recombination scenarios were assigned using the TCRdist pipeline. A later analysis defined each TCR beta chain by its CDR3 amino acid sequence plus V-gene family, and excluded reads lacking a unique V-gene family. To address suspected cross-contamination and a sequencing artifact, a later analysis removed around 600 highly shared, low-generation-probability nucleotide sequences. A later analysis calculated a clonal expansion index for each public chain from normalized within-repertoire ranks of inferred template counts. Generation probabilities in a later analysis came from a VDJ recombination model fitted to out-of-frame rearrangements, and those results were checked against IGoR. Hypergeometric tests were used in a later analysis to score TCR-TCR, TCR-HLA and TCR-CMV co-occurrence, with a repertoire-size bias correction applied to the TCR pairs. To estimate false discovery rates, a later analysis permuted the HLA or CMV assignments 20 times. In a later analysis, co-occurring TCRs were grouped using DBSCAN, and TCRdist sequence similarity was added for clustering within HLA-allele-positive subsets. For co-occurrence clustering, repertoires with fewer than 30,000 or more than 120,000 public chains were excluded, along with four or five repertoires with anomalous nucleotide sharing. TCRdb limited this immuneACCESS table to in-frame rearrangements with V and J called. A share of clones is missing; checked studies link under half to unresolved V genes, and the rest is unexplained. V and J calls and clone size are as listed in that table; D and trimming were resolved from the DNA. The sample contains 120,000 or so clones, more than 60% of them found a single time. In total, the top ten clones hold less than 3% of the sample.

The cohort comprised 670 or so healthy bone marrow donors. At the time of sampling, all cohort members were nominally healthy, though unrecorded immune exposures were likely present. The donor tested CMV seropositive, placing the donor among the approximately 290 seropositive members of the cohort. A peripheral blood sample was collected from each donor, and TCR beta sequencing was performed on peripheral blood mononuclear cells. The Qiagen DNeasy Blood Extraction Kit was used to extract genomic DNA from the blood cell samples. This sample was included in a study of cytomegalovirus exposure and HLA in healthy donors (TCRdb year 2017). With respect to the entire study: According to an earlier analysis of 587 of the donors, some 180 million T cells yielded 117 million unique TCR beta sequences and about 300 Gb of sequence data. An early release covering 550 to 650 HLA-typed donors comprised around 300 gigabases of sequencing data and 85 million or so unique TCR sequences. Of the 350 to 450 genotyped donors, 75% to 85% were placed in the genetic ancestry cluster associated with self-reported Caucasian donors. The aim of the study was to test whether cataloging public T cell receptors could identify signatures of past pathogen exposure. The study used immunosequencing to profile the T cell repertoires of 670 or so subjects and linked those repertoires to cytomegalovirus serostatus. Besides the first cohort of approximately 710 subjects, a separate validation cohort made up of 120 different subjects was used. The study combined high-throughput TCR immunosequencing, statistical association of individual TCRs with disease status, and machine learning to predict cytomegalovirus infection status. To study patterns of TCR occurrence, a later analysis re-analyzed previously published TCR beta repertoires from several hundred donors and added high-resolution HLA genotyping. Rather than using new phenotypic data, the later analysis identified candidate immune exposures from TCR beta sequences and from how often those sequences occurred across donors. To decide whether each TCR beta V gene segment behaved as functional or pseudogenic, an earlier analysis of fewer than 750 of the donors relied on high-throughput TCR beta sequencing. Donor age, sex, ethnicity and CMV serostatus were compiled alongside the repertoire data. A later genetic analysis took genome-wide SNP genotypes for about 60% of the roughly 670 donors and used that subset as a discovery cohort. All discovery cohort repertoires had been generated using a single sequencing platform. Class I and class II HLA loci were covered by the typing at four-digit resolution. Typing coverage varied by locus: roughly 629-630 donors for A, B, C, DRB1 and DQB1; approximately 500 for DQA1; more than 600 for DPA1; fewer than 480 for DPB1. Because of strong linkage in the cohort, roughly five DR-DQ haplotypes were treated as single units for association and clustering. Among about 400 genotyped donors of the cohort, an average of around 220,000 unique TCR beta nucleotide sequences was sequenced per donor, of which 15% to 20% were non-productive.

General findings and caveats noted by the study authors: Correlated functional status among segregating V segments might reflect linkage disequilibrium, but an unknown experimental factor could not be ruled out. Compared with the roughly 720-donor mean, donors in an Asian-associated ancestry cluster had fewer N-insertions in productive TCRs, according to a later genetic analysis. The study listed 164 TCR beta chains as associated with cytomegalovirus. According to the authors, the approach could potentially be generalized to other disease states and immunological phenotypes. About 15 rarely observed V segments, including chromosome 9 orphons, were excluded from the earlier analysis of several hundred of the donors because counts were too low. Most CMV-associated TCR beta chains appeared to be HLA-restricted in a later analysis, and the HLA associations seemed to be driven largely by CMV exposure. Assigning TCR associations to individual alleles was difficult when HLA alleles, especially DR and DQ, strongly co-occurred. The presence/absence analyses assumed that sequencing depth was roughly uniform across donors, and that assumption may not be true. Most TCR sequences were observed very rarely across donors, whereas some public TCRs were present in many individuals. Cytomegalovirus status was reported to be diagnosed by the classifier with high specificity and sensitivity in both the original and validation cohorts. In a later analysis, HLA-associated TCR beta chains showed more clonal expansion and lower generation probabilities than non-associated chains that were equally common. In vitro tests confirmed that a few of the cytomegalovirus-associated TCR beta chains recognize cytomegalovirus antigens. According to a later analysis, parvovirus B19, influenza, CMV and Epstein-Barr virus appeared linked to several top co-occurrence clusters. The 87-base-pair reads could not distinguish some IMGT-functional V segments, including TRBV6-2 and TRBV6-3, so those segments were excluded. Only TCR beta chains were sequenced in this cohort, and the absence of alpha or paired-chain data limited detectable features. A cluster of highly shared sequence variants was judged likely to represent a technical artifact of the sequencing pipeline. A later genetic analysis associated a missense DCLRE1C variant with V-gene and J-gene trimming of TCR beta chains, and an independent cohort replicated the association. HLA typing was unavailable for some donors at each locus, so association tests used only the typed subset. A later analysis associated around 16,000 TCR beta sequences with specific HLA alleles at a false discovery rate of 0.05. For the cohort, immune exposure information was limited to CMV serostatus. An earlier analysis of approximately 590 of the donors showed that most TCR beta V segments appeared in productive rearrangements either about 87% or about 30% of the time, which broadly matched IMGT annotations. In a later analysis, TCR association rates were found to vary across HLA loci, with the most associated TCRs seen for DRB1 alleles and the fewest for HLA-C alleles. A further reported finding was that TCR beta sequences accurately predicted the HLA-A and HLA-B alleles for most subjects in the first cohort.

The rearrangement combines TRBV11-3 with TRBJ2-1, with 10 bases aligning to TRBD2. This receptor was taken from a middle-aged woman in good health and CMV-seropositive. Sample: PBMCs. The DNA is as follows: TGTGCCAGCAGCTCCGGGACTAGCGTGCATGAGCAGTTCTTC. This codes for CASSSGTSVHEQFF. Beyond the CDR3, the reference TRBV11-3 and TRBJ2-1 genes provide the residues; the full variable domain reads: EAGVVQSPRYKIIEKKQPVAFWCNPISGHNTLYWYLQNLGQGPELLIRYENEEAVDDSQLPKDRFSAERLKGVDSTLKIQPAELGDSAVYLCASSSGTSVHEQFFGPGTRLTVL.